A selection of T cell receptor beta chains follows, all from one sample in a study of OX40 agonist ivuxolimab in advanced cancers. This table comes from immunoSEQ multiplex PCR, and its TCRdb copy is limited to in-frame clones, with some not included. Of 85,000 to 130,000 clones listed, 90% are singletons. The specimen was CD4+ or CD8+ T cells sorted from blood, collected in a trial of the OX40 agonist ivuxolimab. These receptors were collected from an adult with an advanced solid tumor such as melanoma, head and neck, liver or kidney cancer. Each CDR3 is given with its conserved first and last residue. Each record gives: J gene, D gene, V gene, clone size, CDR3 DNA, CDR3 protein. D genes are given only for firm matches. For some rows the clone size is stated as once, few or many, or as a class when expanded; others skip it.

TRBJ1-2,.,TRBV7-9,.,TGTGCCAGCAGCTTACTAGGACAGCCCTATGGCTACACCTTC,CASSLLGQPYGYTF
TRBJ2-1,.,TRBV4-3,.,TGCGCCAGCAGCCAAGGTTCAGTGGGGCCGAGGTTAGGCTCCTACAATGAGCAGTTCTTC,CASSQGSVGPRLGSYNEQFF
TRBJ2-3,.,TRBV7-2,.,TGTGCCAGCACCCACCCCTCCGGGGGCTACACAGATACGCAGTATTTT,CASTHPSGGYTDTQYF
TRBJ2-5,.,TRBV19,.,TGTGCCAGTAGTATCCTCGGGGGTGAGACCCAGTACTTC,CASSILGGETQYF
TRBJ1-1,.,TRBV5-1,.,TGCGCCAGCAGCTTGCAGGATAACACTGAAGCTTTCTTT,CASSLQDNTEAFF
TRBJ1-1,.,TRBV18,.,TGTGCCAGCTCAAGTCAGGCCCCCGTGTCTGAAGCTTTCTTT,CASSSQAPVSEAFF
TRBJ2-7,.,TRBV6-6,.,TGTGCCAGCAGTAGCCTCTACGAGCAGTACTTC,CASSSLYEQYF
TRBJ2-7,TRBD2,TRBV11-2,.,TGTGCCAGCAGTTTAGCCCTCCCGGGGGGAGGGAAAGGCGAGCAGTACTTC,CASSLALPGGGKGEQYF
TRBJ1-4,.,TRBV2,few,TGTGCCAGCAGTGAAGCGCTTAGGTTTACTAATGAAAAACTGTTTTTT,CASSEALRFTNEKLFF
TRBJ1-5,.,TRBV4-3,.,TGCGCCAGCAGCCAAGAACAGTATAGCAATCAGCCCCAGCATTTT,CASSQEQYSNQPQHF
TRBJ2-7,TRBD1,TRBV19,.,TGTGCCAGTAGTATGGGACAGGGGGTCCCCGAGCAGTACTTC,CASSMGQGVPEQYF
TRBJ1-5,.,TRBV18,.,TGTGCCAGCTCACCACCTCCGGGAGGAAGCAATCAGCCCCAGCATTTT,CASSPPPGGSNQPQHF
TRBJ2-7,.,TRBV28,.,TGTGCCAGCAGTTCGAAGTACTACGAGCAGTACTTC,CASSSKYYEQYF
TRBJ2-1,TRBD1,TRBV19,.,TGTGCCAGTGGGGAACCGGGACAGGCCTACAATGAGCAGTTCTTC,CASGEPGQAYNEQFF
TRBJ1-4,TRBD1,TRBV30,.,TGTGCCTGGAGTTCCCCGACAGGGGGTGGGACGAATGAAAAACTGTTTTTT,CAWSSPTGGGTNEKLFF
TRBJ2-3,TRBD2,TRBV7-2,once,TGTGCCAGCAGCCAACTTTCGACTAGCGGGGGGGCCTCAGATACGCAGTATTTT,CASSQLSTSGGASDTQYF
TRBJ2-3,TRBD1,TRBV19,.,TGTGCCAGTAGAGGGACAGGGGGGGATACGCAGTATTTT,CASRGTGGDTQYF
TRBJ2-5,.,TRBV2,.,TGTGCCAGCAGTGAAGGAGGGGTGGTCCAGTACTTC,CASSEGGVVQYF
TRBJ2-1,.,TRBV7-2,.,TGTGCCAGCAGCTCCGGTGTCAATGAGCAGTTCTTC,CASSSGVNEQFF
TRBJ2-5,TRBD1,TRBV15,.,TGTGCCACCAGCAGGGACAGGGCTCACTTGGAGACCCAGTACTTC,CATSRDRAHLETQYF
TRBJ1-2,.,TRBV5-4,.,TGTGCCAGCAGCTTGGGGGGGCTCGTCTATGGCTACACCTTC,CASSLGGLVYGYTF
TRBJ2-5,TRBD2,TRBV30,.,TGTGCCTCCGGAACTAGCGTGGAGACCCAGTACTTC,CASGTSVETQYF
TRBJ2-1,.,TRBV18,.,TGTGCCAGCTCACCCTCGGACGGCAATGAGCAGTTCTTC,CASSPSDGNEQFF
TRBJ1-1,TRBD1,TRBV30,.,TGTGCCGGGGGACAGGGGATCACTGAAGCTTTCTTT,CAGGQGITEAFF
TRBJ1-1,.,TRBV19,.,TGTGCCAGTAGTATAGGGCAGAATTGGAACACTGAAGCTTTCTTT,CASSIGQNWNTEAFF
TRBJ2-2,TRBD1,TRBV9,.,TGTGCCAGCAGCGTTGAGGGGACAGGGGTAACCGGGGAGCTGTTTTTT,CASSVEGTGVTGELFF
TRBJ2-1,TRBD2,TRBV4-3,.,TGCGCCAGCAGCCAAGATACAGGGACTAGCGGGGTTTACAATGAGCAGTTCTTC,CASSQDTGTSGVYNEQFF
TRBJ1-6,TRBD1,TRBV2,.,TGTGCCAGCACCACTGACAGGGGCAACAATAATTCACCCCTCCACTTT,CASTTDRGNNNSPLHF
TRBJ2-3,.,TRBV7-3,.,TGTGCCAGCAGCTTCCGTGGGACAGATACGCAGTATTTT,CASSFRGTDTQYF
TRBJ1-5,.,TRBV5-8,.,TGTGCCAGCAGCTTGGGAGGGAGTAACAATCAGCCCCAGCATTTT,CASSLGGSNNQPQHF
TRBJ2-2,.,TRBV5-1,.,TGCGCCAGCAGCTTGCCAGCGAACACCGGGGAGCTGTTTTTT,CASSLPANTGELFF
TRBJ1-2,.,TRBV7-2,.,TGTGCCAGCAGCTTAGATCAGACTCAATATGGCTACACCTTC,CASSLDQTQYGYTF
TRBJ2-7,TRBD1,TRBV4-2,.,TGTGCCAGCAGCCAAGAGAGACAGGGAACCTACGAGCAGTACTTC,CASSQERQGTYEQYF
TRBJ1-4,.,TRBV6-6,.,TGTGCCAGCCGGGGGGCTGCTAATGAAAAACTGTTTTTT,CASRGAANEKLFF
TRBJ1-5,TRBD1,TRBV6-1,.,TGTGCCAGCAGTACAGGGGAGTATCAGCCCCAGCATTTT,CASSTGEYQPQHF
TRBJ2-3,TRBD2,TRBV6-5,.,TGTGCCAGCAGTTTCGTGGCGGGGGGGGATACGCAGTATTTT,CASSFVAGGDTQYF
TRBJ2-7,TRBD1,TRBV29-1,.,TGCAGCGTTGGGGGACAGTCGAGCTCCTACGAGCAGTACTTC,CSVGGQSSSYEQYF
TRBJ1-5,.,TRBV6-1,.,TGTGCCAGCAGTGAAACCCCGCCCGGACAGCCCCAGCATTTT,CASSETPPGQPQHF
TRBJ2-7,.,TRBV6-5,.,TGTGCCAGCAGCACTCCCTCAGGGAGCAACGAGCAGTACTTC,CASSTPSGSNEQYF
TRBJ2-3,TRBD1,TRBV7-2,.,TGTGCCAGCAGCCCGGACAGGGGGACAGATACGCAGTATTTT,CASSPDRGTDTQYF
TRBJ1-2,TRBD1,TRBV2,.,TGTGCCAGCAGCTTAGACAGGGGCACAAACTATGGCTACACCTTC,CASSLDRGTNYGYTF
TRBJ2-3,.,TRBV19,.,TGTGCCAGTAGTATAGTTCAGGGGGGAAGAACAGATACGCAGTATTTT,CASSIVQGGRTDTQYF
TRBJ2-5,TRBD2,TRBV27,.,TGTGCCAGCAGTTTATCGACAGCGGGGGCGAGGGAGACCCAGTACTTC,CASSLSTAGARETQYF
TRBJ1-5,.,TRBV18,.,TGTGCCAGCTCACCCCAGACAGGCCATAGCAATCAGCCCCAGCATTTT,CASSPQTGHSNQPQHF
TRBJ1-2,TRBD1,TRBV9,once,TGTGCCAGCAGCGTCGAAAGCGGACAGGGACGTCATGGCTACACCTTC,CASSVESGQGRHGYTF
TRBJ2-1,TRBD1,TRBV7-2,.,TGTGCCAGCAGCTTACAGGGGGTCTATGAGCAGTTCTTC,CASSLQGVYEQFF
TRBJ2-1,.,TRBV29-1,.,TGCAGCGCCGGGGACGGATCCTACAATGAGCAGTTCTTC,CSAGDGSYNEQFF
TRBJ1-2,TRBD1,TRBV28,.,TGTGCCAGCAGTGGGGCCGATTTCCGACAGGGGACTAACTATGGCTACACCTTC,CASSGADFRQGTNYGYTF
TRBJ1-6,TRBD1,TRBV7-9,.,TGTGCCAGCAGCTTAGGGGGAGACGGGACAGGGCGAAATTCACCCCTCCACTTT,CASSLGGDGTGRNSPLHF
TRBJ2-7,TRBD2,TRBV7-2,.,TGTGCCAGCAGCCCGCCCGGGAGGTACGAGCAGTACTTC,CASSPPGRYEQYF
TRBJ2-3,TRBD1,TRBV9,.,TGTGCCAGCAGCGCGGTGACAGGGCTTAGCACAGATACGCAGTATTTT,CASSAVTGLSTDTQYF